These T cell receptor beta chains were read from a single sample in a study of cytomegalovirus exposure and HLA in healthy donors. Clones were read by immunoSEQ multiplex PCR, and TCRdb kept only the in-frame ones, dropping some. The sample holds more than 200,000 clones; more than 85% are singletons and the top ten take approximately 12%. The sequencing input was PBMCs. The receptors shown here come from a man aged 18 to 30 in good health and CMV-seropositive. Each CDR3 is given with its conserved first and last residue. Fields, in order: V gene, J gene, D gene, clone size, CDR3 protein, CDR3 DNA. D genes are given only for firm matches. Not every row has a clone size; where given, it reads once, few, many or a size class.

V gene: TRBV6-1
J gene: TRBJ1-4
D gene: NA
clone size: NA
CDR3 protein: CASREAGTVFDEKLFF
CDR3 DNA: TGTGCCAGCAGGGAAGCCGGGACCGTCTTTGATGAAAAACTGTTTTTT

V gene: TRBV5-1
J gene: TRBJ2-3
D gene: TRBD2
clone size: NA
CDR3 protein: CASSTFSGSGTDTQYF
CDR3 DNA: TGCGCCAGCAGCACATTTAGCGGGAGTGGCACAGATACGCAGTATTTT

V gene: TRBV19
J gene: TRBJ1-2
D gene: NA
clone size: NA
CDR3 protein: CASSSSRSLGYGYTF
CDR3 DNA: TGTGCCAGTAGTTCGTCCAGATCTCTCGGCTATGGCTACACCTTC

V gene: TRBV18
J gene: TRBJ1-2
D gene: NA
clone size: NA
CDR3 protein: CASSPRQNYGYTF
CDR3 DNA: TGTGCCAGCTCACCGAGACAGAACTATGGCTACACCTTC

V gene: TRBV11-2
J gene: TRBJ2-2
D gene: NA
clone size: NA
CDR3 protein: CASSLFGGTGELFF
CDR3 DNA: TGTGCCAGCAGCTTATTCGGGGGCACCGGGGAGCTGTTTTTT

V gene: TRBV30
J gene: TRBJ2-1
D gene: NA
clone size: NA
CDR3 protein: CAWSEDSNEQFF
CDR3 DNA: TGTGCCTGGAGCGAAGACAGCAATGAGCAGTTCTTC

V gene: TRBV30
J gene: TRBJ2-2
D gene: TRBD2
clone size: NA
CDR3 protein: CAWSVLAGSTGELFF
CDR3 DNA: TGTGCCTGGAGTGTACTAGCGGGATCTACCGGGGAGCTGTTTTTT

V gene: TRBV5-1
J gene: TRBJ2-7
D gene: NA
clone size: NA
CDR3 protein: CASSLEATYEQYF
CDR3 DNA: TGCGCCAGCAGCTTGGAGGCAACCTACGAGCAGTACTTC

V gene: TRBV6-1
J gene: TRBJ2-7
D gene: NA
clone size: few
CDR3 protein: CASSEEGTSSYEQYF
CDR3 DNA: TGTGCCAGCAGTGAAGAAGGAACCAGCTCCTACGAGCAGTACTTC

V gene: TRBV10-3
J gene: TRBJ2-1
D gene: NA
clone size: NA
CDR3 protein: CAISEGGRLPHEQFF
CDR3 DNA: TGTGCCATCAGTGAAGGGGGGCGCCTCCCCCATGAGCAGTTCTTC

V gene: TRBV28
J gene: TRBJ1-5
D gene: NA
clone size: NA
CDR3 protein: CASRSMDQPQHF
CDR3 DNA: TGTGCCAGCAGGAGCATGGATCAGCCCCAGCATTTT

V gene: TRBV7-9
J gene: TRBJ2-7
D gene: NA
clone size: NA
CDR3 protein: CASSTTWDSGYEQYF
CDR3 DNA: TGTGCCAGCAGCACCACCTGGGACTCCGGCTACGAGCAGTACTTC

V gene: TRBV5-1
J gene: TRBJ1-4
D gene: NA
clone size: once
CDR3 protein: CASSFWLKPAVGQKNEKLFF
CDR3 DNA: TGCGCCAGCAGCTTTTGGCTCAAGCCCGCCGTCGGGCAGAAGAATGAAAAACTGTTTTTT

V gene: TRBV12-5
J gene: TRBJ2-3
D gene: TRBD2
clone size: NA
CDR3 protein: CASGSGRAGVTDTQYF
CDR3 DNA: TGTGCTAGTGGTTCCGGACGAGCGGGAGTTACAGATACGCAGTATTTT

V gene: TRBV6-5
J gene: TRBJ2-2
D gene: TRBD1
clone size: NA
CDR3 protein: CASRDRGSGELFF
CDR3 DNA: TGTGCCAGCAGGGACAGGGGGTCCGGGGAGCTGTTTTTT

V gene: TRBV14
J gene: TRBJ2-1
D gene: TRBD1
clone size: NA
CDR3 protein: CASSHWTGGRDEQFF
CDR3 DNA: TGTGCCAGCAGCCATTGGACAGGGGGCCGGGATGAGCAGTTCTTC

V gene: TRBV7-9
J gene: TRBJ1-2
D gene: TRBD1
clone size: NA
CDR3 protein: CASSLASGDSYGYTF
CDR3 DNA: TGTGCCAGCAGCTTAGCGTCAGGGGACAGCTATGGCTACACCTTC

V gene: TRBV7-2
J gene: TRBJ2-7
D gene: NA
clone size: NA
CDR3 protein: CASSLGSGVGGEQYF
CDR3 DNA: TGTGCCAGCAGCTTAGGGTCGGGAGTAGGAGGGGAGCAGTACTTC

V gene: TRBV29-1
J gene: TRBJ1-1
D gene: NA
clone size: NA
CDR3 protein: CSVERTSNTEAFF
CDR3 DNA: TGCAGCGTCGAGCGGACATCGAACACTGAAGCTTTCTTT

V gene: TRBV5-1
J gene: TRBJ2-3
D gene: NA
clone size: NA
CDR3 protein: CASSLRRVPDTQYF
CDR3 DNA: TGCGCCAGCAGCTTACGGCGGGTCCCAGATACGCAGTATTTT

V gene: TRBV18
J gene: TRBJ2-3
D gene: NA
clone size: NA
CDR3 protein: CASSPNRLDTDTQYF
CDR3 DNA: TGTGCCAGCTCACCAAATAGGCTGGACACAGATACGCAGTATTTT

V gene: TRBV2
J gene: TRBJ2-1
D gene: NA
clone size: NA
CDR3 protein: CASSFQTGAKSYNEQFF
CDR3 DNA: TGTGCCAGCAGTTTCCAGACGGGTGCGAAGTCCTACAATGAGCAGTTCTTC

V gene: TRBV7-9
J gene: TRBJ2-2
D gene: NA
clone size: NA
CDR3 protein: CASSHPVLATGELFF
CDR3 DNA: TGTGCCAGCAGCCACCCCGTCCTAGCTACCGGGGAGCTGTTTTTT

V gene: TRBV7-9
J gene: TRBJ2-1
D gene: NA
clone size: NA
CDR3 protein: CASSPGRISYNEQFF
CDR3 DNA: TGTGCCAGCAGCCCCGGGCGTATATCCTACAATGAGCAGTTCTTC

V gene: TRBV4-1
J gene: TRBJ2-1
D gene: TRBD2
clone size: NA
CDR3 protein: CASSQDGLAGVWEQFF
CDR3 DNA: TGCGCCAGCAGCCAAGACGGACTAGCGGGAGTTTGGGAGCAGTTCTTC

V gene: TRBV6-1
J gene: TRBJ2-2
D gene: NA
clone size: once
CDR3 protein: CASSSGKNTGELFF
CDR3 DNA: TGTGCCAGCAGTTCAGGGAAGAACACCGGGGAGCTGTTTTTT

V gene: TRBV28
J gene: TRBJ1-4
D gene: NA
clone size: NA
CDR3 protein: CASRTPGTATNEKLFF
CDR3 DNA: TGTGCCAGCAGAACCCCAGGGACCGCAACTAATGAAAAACTGTTTTTT

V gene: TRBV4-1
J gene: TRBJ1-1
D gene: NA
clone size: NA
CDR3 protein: CASSQDMETEAFF
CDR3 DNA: TGCGCCAGCAGCCAAGATATGGAAACTGAAGCTTTCTTT

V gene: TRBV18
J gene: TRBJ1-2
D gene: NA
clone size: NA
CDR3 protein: CASSPPQNNYGYTF
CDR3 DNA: TGTGCCAGCTCACCACCCCAGAATAACTATGGCTACACCTTC

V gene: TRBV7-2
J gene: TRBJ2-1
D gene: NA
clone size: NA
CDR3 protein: CASSLAQSSYNEQFF
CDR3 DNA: TGTGCCAGCAGCTTAGCACAGAGCTCCTACAATGAGCAGTTCTTC

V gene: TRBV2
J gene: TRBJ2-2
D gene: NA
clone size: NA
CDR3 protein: CASSADTGELFF
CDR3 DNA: TGTGCCAGCAGTGCCGACACCGGGGAGCTGTTTTTT

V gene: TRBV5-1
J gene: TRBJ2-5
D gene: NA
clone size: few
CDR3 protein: CASSRDSNQETQYF
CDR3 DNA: TGCGCCAGCAGCCGGGACTCCAACCAAGAGACCCAGTACTTC

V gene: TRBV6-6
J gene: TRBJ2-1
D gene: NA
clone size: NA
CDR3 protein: CASSYNNEQFF
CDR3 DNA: TGTGCCAGCAGTTACAACAATGAGCAGTTCTTC

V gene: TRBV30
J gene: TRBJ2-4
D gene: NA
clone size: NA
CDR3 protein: CAWSSRGETGDIQYF
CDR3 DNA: TGTGCCTGGTCCTCACGGGGCGAAACGGGGGACATTCAGTACTTC

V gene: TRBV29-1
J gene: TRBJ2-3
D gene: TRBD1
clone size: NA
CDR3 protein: CSVVRGSDTQYF
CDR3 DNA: TGCAGCGTCGTCAGGGGGTCCGATACGCAGTATTTT

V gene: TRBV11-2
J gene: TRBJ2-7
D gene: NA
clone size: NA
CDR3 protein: CASSLDLGEYEQYF
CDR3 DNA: TGTGCCAGCAGCTTAGATCTCGGGGAGTACGAGCAGTACTTC

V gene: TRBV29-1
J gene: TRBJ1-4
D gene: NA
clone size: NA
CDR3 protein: CSVVTRLNEKLFF
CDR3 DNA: TGCAGCGTTGTGACAAGGCTGAATGAAAAACTGTTTTTT

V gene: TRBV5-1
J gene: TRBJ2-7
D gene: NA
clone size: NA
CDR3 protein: CASSGLGAVEGPAEQYF
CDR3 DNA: TGCGCCAGCAGCGGCTTGGGGGCAGTTGAGGGGCCCGCCGAGCAGTACTTC

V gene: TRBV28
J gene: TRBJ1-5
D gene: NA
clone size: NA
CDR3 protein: CASSRTGNQPQHF
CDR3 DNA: TGTGCCAGCAGTCGGACTGGGAATCAGCCCCAGCATTTT

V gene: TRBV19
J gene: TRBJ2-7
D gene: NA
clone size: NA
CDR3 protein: CASSISPDRYEQYF
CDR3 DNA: TGTGCCAGTAGTATATCACCAGACCGCTACGAGCAGTACTTC

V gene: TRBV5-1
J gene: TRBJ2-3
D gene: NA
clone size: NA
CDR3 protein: CASSVAASTDTQYF
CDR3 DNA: TGCGCCAGCAGTGTGGCGGCTAGCACAGATACGCAGTATTTT

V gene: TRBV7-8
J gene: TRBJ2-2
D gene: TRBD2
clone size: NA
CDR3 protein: CASSLASSGENTGELFF
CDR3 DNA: TGTGCCAGCAGCTTAGCGTCTAGCGGGGAGAACACCGGGGAGCTGTTTTTT

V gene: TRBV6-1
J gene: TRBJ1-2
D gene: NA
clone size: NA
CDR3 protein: CASKEGTGGGYTF
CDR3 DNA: TGTGCCAGCAAGGAAGGGACGGGTGGTGGCTACACCTTC

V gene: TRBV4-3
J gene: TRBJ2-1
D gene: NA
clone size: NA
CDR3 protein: CASSQRLRVENEQFF
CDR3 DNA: TGCGCCAGCAGCCAAAGACTCCGGGTGGAGAATGAGCAGTTCTTC

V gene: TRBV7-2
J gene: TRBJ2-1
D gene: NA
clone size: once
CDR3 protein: CASSIGQYNEQFF
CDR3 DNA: TGTGCCAGCAGCATAGGCCAATACAATGAGCAGTTCTTC

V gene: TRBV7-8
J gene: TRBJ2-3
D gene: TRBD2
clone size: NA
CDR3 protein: CASSVRRGGTQYF
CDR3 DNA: TGTGCCAGCAGCGTTAGACGGGGGGGGACGCAGTATTTT

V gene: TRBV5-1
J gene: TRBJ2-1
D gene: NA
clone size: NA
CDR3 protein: CASSLAQGSYNEQFF
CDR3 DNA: TGCGCCAGCAGCTTGGCCCAGGGGTCCTACAATGAGCAGTTCTTC

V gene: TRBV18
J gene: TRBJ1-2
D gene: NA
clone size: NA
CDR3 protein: CASSPPAEGSYGYTF
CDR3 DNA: TGTGCCAGCTCACCACCGGCGGAGGGCTCCTATGGCTACACCTTC

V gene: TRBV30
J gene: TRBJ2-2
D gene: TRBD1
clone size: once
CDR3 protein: CAWDPGQGTTGELFF
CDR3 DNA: TGTGCCTGGGACCCGGGACAGGGGACCACCGGGGAGCTGTTTTTT

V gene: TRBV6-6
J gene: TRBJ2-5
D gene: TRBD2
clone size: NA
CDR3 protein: CASSYGAGGPQETQYF
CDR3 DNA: TGTGCCAGCAGTTACGGAGCGGGAGGGCCTCAAGAGACCCAGTACTTC

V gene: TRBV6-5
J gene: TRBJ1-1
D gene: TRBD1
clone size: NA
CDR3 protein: CASRGQGESEAFF
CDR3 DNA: TGTGCCAGCCGGGGACAGGGGGAATCTGAAGCTTTCTTT

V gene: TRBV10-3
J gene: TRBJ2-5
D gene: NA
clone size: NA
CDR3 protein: CAISRQSGRETQYF
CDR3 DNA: TGTGCCATCAGCCGTCAATCGGGGAGGGAGACCCAGTACTTC

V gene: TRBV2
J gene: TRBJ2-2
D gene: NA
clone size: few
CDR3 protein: CASSELAGTTTGELFF
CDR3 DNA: TGTGCCAGCAGTGAGCTCGCCGGGACAACCACCGGGGAGCTGTTTTTT

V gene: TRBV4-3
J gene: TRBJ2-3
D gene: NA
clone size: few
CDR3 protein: CASSQDVLTDTQYF
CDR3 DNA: TGCGCCAGCAGCCAAGATGTACTGACAGATACGCAGTATTTT

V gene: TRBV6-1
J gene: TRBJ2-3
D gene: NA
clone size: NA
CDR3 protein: CASRVDRTYTDTQYF
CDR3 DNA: TGTGCCAGCAGAGTCGACAGGACTTACACAGATACGCAGTATTTT

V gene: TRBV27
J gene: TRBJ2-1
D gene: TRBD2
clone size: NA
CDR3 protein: CASSHTSGKGYEQFF
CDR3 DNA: TGTGCCAGCAGTCACACTAGCGGGAAAGGGTATGAGCAGTTCTTC

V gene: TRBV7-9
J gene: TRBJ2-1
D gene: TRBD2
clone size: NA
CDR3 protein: CASSLGTSGPEQFF
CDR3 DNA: TGTGCCAGCAGCTTAGGCACTAGCGGGCCTGAGCAGTTCTTC

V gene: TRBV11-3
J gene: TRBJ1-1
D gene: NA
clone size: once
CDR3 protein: CASSLDTPHPTGNTEAFF
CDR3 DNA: TGTGCCAGCAGCTTAGACACCCCTCACCCTACAGGGAACACTGAAGCTTTCTTT